The 15 T cell receptor beta chains below come from one sample, sequenced in a study of blood T cells in healthy people across ages. With a J-beta primer mix and a sample-barcoded 5' primer, a second PCR ran roughly 6 to 11 cycles. A single record per CDR3 protein comes from TCRdb applying MiXCR to the 5' RACE reads. The sample includes 650,000 to 1,000,000 distinct CDR3 sequences, 46% seen only once; the top ten take 18%. The material sequenced was blood. The receptors come from a man older than 75 in good health.

V and J are TRBV13 and TRBJ2-3; possibly TRBD2 for D (5 bases). The CDR3 loop spans 15 amino acids. Germline V gives CDR1 PRHDT, CDR2 FYEKMQ (reference sequence). Trimming took 2 bases from V and 0 from J, leaving 9 bases between them. This chain's CDR3 is CASSLWTYSTDTQYF. The CDR3 DNA reads as TGTGCCAGCAGCTTATGGACTTATAGCACAGATACGCAGTATTTT. Full variable domain (missing parts from reference TRBV13 and TRBJ2-3): AAGVIQSPRHLIKEKRETATLKCYPIPRHDTVYWYQQGPGQDPQFLISFYEKMQSDKGSIPDRFSAQQFSDYHSELNMSSLELGDSALYFCASSLWTYSTDTQYFGPGTRLTVL.

The rearrangement uses TRBV5-1 and TRBJ1-6, with no clear D. V was clipped by 0 bases and J by 7 bases, with 11 bases between them. Germline-derived CDR1 and CDR2 are SGHRS and YFSETQ. The CDR3 spans 15 residues. The CDR3 region is CASSLGVLGNSPLHF. CDR3 DNA: TGCGCCAGCAGCTTGGGGGTTCTGGGAAATTCACCCCTCCACTTT.

On this clonotype: A read error may be the cause here, since a much bigger clone is one base away. The chain employs TRBV2 and TRBJ2-1; 8 nucleotides match TRBD1. The germline CDR1 and CDR2 sequences are SNHLY and FYNNEI. The CDR3 has 15 residues. Unmatched junction bases numbered 8, after V lost 5 bases and J lost 5 bases. CDR3 DNA: TGTGCCAGCAGTAAAGACAGGGGATCTCACAATGAGCAGTTCTTC. Translation: CASSKDRGSHNEQFF.

The chain uses TRBV7-6 and TRBJ1-4; D possibly corresponds to TRBD1 (6 bases). V lost 1 base to trimming and J lost 6 bases, with 18 bases between them. CDR1 is SGHVS and CDR2 is FNYEAQ in the germline V gene. This CDR3 has 17 amino acids. The CDR3 DNA sequence: TGTGCCAGCAGCTTAGTCACCCAAGGGGGAGTCGATGAAAAACTGTTTTTT. Its protein product is CASSLVTQGGVDEKLFF.

The CDR3: CASKGPGYTYEQYF. CDR3 coding DNA: TGTGCCAGCAAGGGCCCAGGGTATACCTACGAGCAGTACTTC. The chain uses TRBV28 and TRBJ2-4; possibly TRBD1 for D (5 bases). The end of the DNA aligns better with TRBJ2-7, so the J call may be wrong. The CDR3 extends over 14 amino acids. Germline V lookup: CDR1 MDHEN, CDR2 SYDVKM.

V is TRBV12-3 or TRBV12-4 and J is TRBJ2-3, with a possible D match to TRBD2 (5 bases). The CDR3 contains 15 residues. V was clipped by 3 bases and J by 5 bases, with 15 bases between them. The CDR3 spells CASSLRRTGGDTQYF. The CDR3 DNA sequence: TGTGCCAGCAGTTTGAGGAGGACGGGTGGAGATACGCAGTATTTT.

This clonotype was counted between two and nine times. The CDR3 region is CASSEQGRGGYTF. The DNA of the CDR3 is TGTGCCAGCAGTGAGCAGGGCAGAGGGGGCTACACCTTC. The chain links TRBV25-1 to TRBJ1-2, with D possibly being TRBD1 (5 bases). The V gene lost 3 bases and the J gene lost 8 bases, with 13 bases spanning the gap. CDR3 length: 13 amino acids. CDR1 is MGHDK, CDR2 SYGVNS, per germline.

This chain uses TRBV6-2 or TRBV6-3 with TRBJ2-3; 8 positions agree with TRBD1. This CDR3 spans 13 amino acids. Germline CDR1 is MNHEY and CDR2 is SVGEGT. Trimming removed 6 bases from V and 11 bases from J; junction bases left unmatched: 10. The CDR3 spells CASRAQGARGQYF. For the CDR3, the DNA is TGTGCCAGCAGGGCGCAGGGGGCGCGGGGGCAGTATTTT.

Points on this clonotype: A much more abundant neighbour one base away suggests this may be a read error. This chain uses TRBV4-2 with TRBJ1-2; D is ambiguous. The CDR3 has 13 residues. CDR1 is LGHNA and CDR2 is YNFKEQ in the germline V gene. The CDR3 nucleotides read TGTGCCAGCGGCCAAGAGAGCGGGGATCGTTACACCTTC. The encoded protein is CASGQESGDRYTF.

The CDR3 DNA reads as TGTGCCAGCAGCCCCGACTGGAATGAGCAGTTCTTC. Its protein product is CASSPDWNEQFF. The chain combines TRBV6-5 with TRBJ2-1; no clear D gene. Germline lookup yields CDR1 MNHEY and CDR2 SVGAGI. V lost 6 bases and J 7 bases, leaving 10 bases between the germline ends. CDR3 size: 12 residues.

As regards this clonotype: A clone one base away is much larger, so this may be a read error. The DNA of the CDR3 is TGTGCCAGCAGCCCTACTTATTCTGATACGCGGTATTTT. As protein: CASSPTYSDTRYF. This rearrangement joins TRBV7-3 to TRBJ2-3; D remains ambiguous. This CDR3 is built from 13 residues. The germline V gene encodes CDR1 SGHTA and CDR2 FQGTGA.

This clonotype was recorded a few times. A read error is possible here, since a much larger clone lies one base away. The rearrangement joins TRBV7-2 to TRBJ2-2; either TRBD1 or TRBD2 may supply D (5 bases each). V was cut by 7 bases and J by 8 bases, with 20 bases left in between. The length of the CDR3 is 15 residues. In germline, CDR1 is SGHTA, CDR2 FQGNSA. CDR3 region: CASTNVGDAIGELFF. The CDR3 bases are TGTGCCAGCACTAACGTCGGGGACGCCATTGGGGAGCTGTTTTTT.

The chain is built from TRBV7-6 and TRBJ2-3; 12 bases fit TRBD2. The CDR3 runs to 17 residues. The junction had 9 bases not matched to a gene; V was cut back by 5 bases and J by 3 bases. Germline lookup yields CDR1 SGHVS and CDR2 FNYEAQ. CDR3 protein: CASSLPTSGRSTDTQYF. CDR3 coding DNA: TGTGCCAGCAGCCTACCGACTAGCGGGAGATCGACAGATACGCAGTATTTT.

This clonotype has only a few counts. This sequence joins TRBV29-1 and TRBJ2-1; 7 nucleotides align to TRBD2. From germline, CDR1 is SQVTM and CDR2 ANQGSEA. The CDR3 runs to 12 residues. Written as DNA, the CDR3 is TGCATCATTGCGGGAGTTCGTAATGAGCAGTTCTTC. Protein product: CIIAGVRNEQFF.

This chain links TRBV20-1 with TRBJ2-3; maybe TRBD1 (7 bases). The CDR3 is made up of 12 amino acids. Germline V gives CDR1 DFQATT, CDR2 SNEGSKA (reference sequence). Deletions cut 6 bases from V and 11 bases from J, with 18 bases between. CDR3 region: CSATGQAGRQYF. CDR3 nucleotide sequence: TGCAGTGCCACTGGACAGGCCGGGAGGCAGTATTTT.